Shown below are 15 T cell receptor beta chains from a single sample sequenced in a study of CD8+CD57+ T cells in acquired aplastic anemia. The sequenced patients had an expansion of CD8+CD57+ cells seen by flow cytometry. Genomic DNA, the template, was used for profiling of the TCR beta VDJ and CDR3. In TCRdb, the reads were re-called with MiXCR into one record per CDR3 protein. The sample lists 200,000 to 300,000 distinct CDR3 sequences, approximately 80% occurring once. Sequences were obtained from sorted CD4+, CD8+, or CD8+CD57+ T cells (not recorded which) from PBMCs. These receptors all stem from a human donor with aplastic anemia.

The J gene is TRBJ1-2, the V gene TRBV20-1; TRBD1 agrees at 7 bases. CDR1 and CDR2 from the germline V gene are DFQATT and SNEGSKA (reference sequence). V shed 3 bases and J 4 bases; nucleotides not matched to a gene: 5. This CDR3 region has 13 residues. CDR3 residues: CSARQGEGYGYTF. The DNA of the CDR3 is TGCAGTGCTAGGCAGGGGGAAGGCTATGGCTACACCTTC.

The chain combines TRBV7-9 with TRBJ1-6, with a possible D match to TRBD1 (5 bases). The CDR3 contains 16 residues. Germline V CDR1 and CDR2: SEHNR, FQNEAQ (reference sequence). The V and J ends lost 3 bases and 16 bases respectively, with 25 bases between them. CDR3 region: CASSFQRGGGSDELHF. The CDR3 DNA reads TGTGCCAGCAGCTTTCAAAGAGGCGGGGGTAGTGATGAGCTCCACTTT.

Regarding this clonotype: In this CDR3 the conserved last residue, phenylalanine or tryptophan, is missing, so a read error is likely. It is unclear where the CDR3 begins or ends on the DNA, so no DNA is shown, and the CDR3 is as TCRdb lists it. The chain uses TRBV15 and TRBJ2-7; the D call in the table, TRBD2, was not verified against the DNA. The CDR3 extends over 14 residues, inclusive of both ends. Per the germline V gene, CDR1 is LNHNV and CDR2 is YYDKDF (reference sequence). Here the CDR3 reads CASSGGGIHDEHYL.

This chain joins TRBV7-8 and TRBJ2-3; D could derive from TRBD1 or TRBD2 (6 bases each). Trimming took off 3 bases at V and 14 bases at J, with 18 bases between the two ends. CDR3 length: 13 residues. Germline CDR1 reads SGHVS; CDR2 reads FQNEAQ. The CDR3 sequence is CASSFGGTDKPYF. In DNA, the CDR3 is TGTGCCAGCAGCTTCGGGGGCACTGATAAGCCGTATTTT.

On this clonotype: At one boundary the junction diverges from the germline segment, which might be a read error. The chain combines TRBV7-3 with TRBJ2-3; weak D call: TRBD2 (6 bases). The CDR3 has 14 residues. The germline V gene has CDR1 SGHTA and CDR2 FQGTGA. DNA of the CDR3: TGTGCCAGCAGCCCATCGGGGACTTGGGGAGAGACCCAGTTT. This encodes CASSPSGTWGETQF.

Note on this clonotype: The junction departs from the called germline gene at one end, perhaps through a read error. The chain uses TRBV7-8 and TRBJ2-5; no clear D. This CDR3 is 14 amino acids long. CDR1 is SGHVS, CDR2 FQNEAQ, per germline. The CDR3 protein is CASSLAGSPNTQYF. The CDR3 DNA reads TGTGCCAGCAGCTTAGCCGGAAGTCCCAATACCCAGTATTTC.

On this clonotype: Given the absence of the conserved phenylalanine or tryptophan at the CDR3 end, a read error is likely. No DNA is shown, since the ends of the CDR3 on it are uncertain; the CDR3 is the one TCRdb lists. This chain joins TRBV9 and TRBJ2-3; the table names TRBD1, a call not compared with the DNA. The CDR3 length equals 13 residues, ends included. CDR1 is SGDLS and CDR2 is YYNGEE in the germline V gene. Here the CDR3 reads CASSDGGPGTDTL.

This chain uses TRBV7-3 with TRBJ2-7; the D gene is possibly TRBD2 (5 bases). There are 11 residues in the CDR3. The germline V gene encodes CDR1 SGHTA and CDR2 FQGTGA. Trimming removed 10 bases from V and 3 bases from J, with 10 bases in between. The CDR3 DNA is TGTGCCACCGACGAGGGCTACGAGCAGTACTTC. It yields the protein CATDEGYEQYF.

On this clonotype itself: An end of the junction does not agree with germline; a read error may underlie this. The V call is TRBV9, the J call TRBJ2-1; D is perhaps TRBD2 (6 bases). CDR1 is SGDLS, CDR2 YYNGEE, per germline. This CDR3 has 13 amino acids. The CDR3 DNA reads as TGTGCCAGCAGTGATGGGGGACTGCATGAGCAGTCCTTC. Protein sequence: CASSDGGLHEQSF.

The rearrangement joins TRBV5-6 to TRBJ2-7, with D possibly matching TRBD2 (5 bases). The CDR3 length is 13 residues. V was shortened by 0 bases and J by 5 bases, with 9 bases between the two germline ends. Germline assignment: CDR1 SGHDT and CDR2 YYEEEE. CDR3 sequence: CASSLERVHEQYV. CDR3 in DNA: TGTGCCAGCAGCTTGGAGAGGGTCCACGAGCAGTACGTC.

The chain joins TRBV5-1 to TRBJ2-7; tentatively, D is TRBD2 (5 bases). The V and J ends lost 0 bases and 12 bases respectively, with 10 bases between them. The germline V gene has CDR1 SGHRS and CDR2 YFSETQ. This CDR3 contains 11 residues. The CDR3 region is CASSLARGRYF. In DNA form, the CDR3 reads TGCGCCAGCAGCTTGGCCCGAGGGCGGTACTTC.

Only one count was recorded for this clonotype. The chain links TRBV2 to TRBJ2-1, with D possibly being TRBD1 or TRBD2 (6 bases each). The V and J ends lost 8 bases and 14 bases respectively, with 31 bases between them. The CDR3 extends over 16 amino acids. From germline, CDR1 is SNHLY and CDR2 FYNNEI. This chain's CDR3 is CASWDGGTDTQYFEFF. CDR3 DNA sequence: TGTGCCAGCTGGGACGGGGGCACTGACACTCAGTATTTTGAGTTCTTC.

The J gene is TRBJ2-5, the V gene TRBV7-3; 7 nucleotides match TRBD1. The CDR3 spans 15 residues. Germline V gene lookup returns CDR1 SGHTA and CDR2 FQGTGA. The V gene end was trimmed by 5 bases and the J gene end by 11 bases; junction bases not matched to a gene: 17. The CDR3 sequence: CASSVGGQSTATQYF. CDR3 bases: TGTGCCAGCAGCGTAGGGGGACAGAGCACAGCTACGCAGTACTTC.

As to this clonotype: Lacking the conserved final phenylalanine or tryptophan, this CDR3 likely reflects a read error. The limits of the CDR3 on the DNA are not certain, so only TCRdb's listed CDR3 is given. This chain uses TRBV7-6 with TRBJ2-3; the table assigns TRBD2, which was not confirmed against the DNA. CDR1 SGHVS and CDR2 FNYEAQ come from the germline V gene. From its first to its last residue, the CDR3 has 14 amino acids. The CDR3 sequence: CASTLGRVPSGANL.

About this clonotype itself: This CDR3 is missing its conserved last phenylalanine or tryptophan, likely due to a read error. CDR3 loop: CASRLAGGPAQYY. The CDR3 DNA follows: TGTGCCAGCAGGTTAGCGGGAGGTCCCGCTCAGTATTAT. The gene calls are TRBV7-8 and TRBJ2-3; 10 bases map to TRBD2. CDR3 length equals 13 residues. Germline V CDR1 and CDR2: SGHVS, FQNEAQ.